This T cell receptor beta chain was identified in a study of blood T cell repertoires in COVID-19. At the level of the study: Specimens from acute and convalescent COVID-19 originated in the United States, Italy and Spain. T cells, B-cell-depleted T cells, or PBMCs supplied cDNA or gDNA.

Original processing methods: Amplification with reference gene primers provided the estimates of nucleated cell counts. Profiled with immunoSEQ multiplex PCR; TCRdb holds only in-frame clones, not every one. Clone size and V and J calls were adopted from that table, with D and trimming inferred from the DNA. The table lists under 350,000 clones, approximately 87% of them singletons. The germline gives CDR1 LNHDA, CDR2 SQIVND (reference sequence). The CDR3 contains 14 residues. Germline trimming cut 4 bases from V and 7 bases from J; bases unmatched to any gene: 7. The clonotype was recovered from a man between 60 and 70 years old who had recovered from COVID-19. The sequencing sample was made of peripheral blood. The V gene is TRBV19, the J gene TRBJ2-7, with 10 positions matching TRBD1. The CDR3 sequence is CASSRQGAVGEQYF. The CDR3 coding sequence is TGTGCCAGTAGTAGACAGGGGGCGGTCGGGGAGCAGTACTTC.